This TCR beta chain was found in a study of OX40 agonist ivuxolimab in advanced cancers. Study-level findings and limits: Low normalized T-cell clonal expansion was additionally recorded for some nonresponders. Expanded clones belonging to CD8+ T cells outnumbered, on average, those of CD4+.

Assay: immunoSEQ multiplex PCR; the TCRdb copy retains only in-frame clones and omits some. The sample consists of about 46,000 clones, 82% of them appearing once. Per the germline V gene, CDR1 is MNHEY and CDR2 is SVGAGI. This CDR3 contains 15 residues. V dropped 6 bases and J dropped 2 bases, with 14 bases sitting between them. Sampling times: baseline, cycle 4 day 1, cycle 7 day 1. Concerning this clone itself: As yet, its antigen is unknown.

Material: CD4+ or CD8+ T cells sorted from blood, obtained in a trial of the OX40 agonist ivuxolimab. This receptor was obtained from an adult with an advanced solid tumor such as melanoma, head and neck, liver or kidney cancer. This rearrangement joins TRBV6-5 to TRBJ1-3, with D possibly matching TRBD1 (5 bases). The CDR3 DNA is TGTGCCAGCAGCACGGAAGGGACGGCTGGAAACACCATATATTTT. Its translation: CASSTEGTAGNTIYF.